The text below deals with one TCR beta chain. The data stem from a study of tumor-infiltrating lymphocytes in primary liver carcinoma. The overall study: The number of productive TCRbeta reads per sample ranged from roughly 3.65 to 7.5 million and was similar across tissue types.

Unsorted whole blood supplied the RNA, and germline DNA was extracted too. Those patients suffered from chronic HBV infection and were treatment-naive. It was before surgery that approximately 4 milliliters of peripheral blood were collected. Germline-derived CDR1 and CDR2 are SQVTM and ANQGSEA. Trimming removed 4 bases from V and 13 bases from J, with 17 bases in between. The CDR3 extends over 12 amino acids. Constant-region priming of 500 ng total RNA yielded TCR beta cDNA. Three nested multiplex PCR rounds, a slightly modified ARM-PCR, produced the libraries for TCR beta. Each of the first two PCR rounds ran nine to ten cycles with TRBV1-TRBV30 forward and C-beta reverse primers. TCRdb called the multiplex PCR reads again in MiXCR, with one record for every CDR3 protein. The sample consists of under 200,000 distinct CDR3 sequences, 65% of them appearing once.

The receptor was isolated from an older woman with primary liver carcinoma and hepatitis B virus infection. The sample consisted of peripheral blood. The chain combines TRBV29-1 with TRBJ2-1; TRBD1 might be the D (5 bases). Written as DNA, the CDR3 is TGCAGCGTTGGTGGGGCAGTATGTGAACAGTTCTTC. This translates into CSVGGAVCEQFF.